This record looks at one TCR beta chain sequence and its context. Its antigen is unidentified. The CDR3 runs 15 residues. CDR1 and CDR2 (germline): MNHEY, SVGAGI. The V and J ends lost 7 bases and 4 bases respectively, with 17 bases between them. The protocol was immunoSEQ multiplex PCR, while the TCRdb copy is restricted to in-frame clones and leaves out a portion. The top ten hold roughly 15% of the sample, which has approximately 90,000 clones, 82% seen once. This entry belongs to a study of Ad26.COV2.S vaccination and SARS-CoV-2 variants. Study outcomes and limitations: Total T cell responses were possibly underestimated by TCR breadth and depth analyses.

The chain combines TRBV6-5 with TRBJ1-5; D remains ambiguous. The sequence came from a human donor who had recovered from COVID-19. Sample: peripheral blood, taken after recovery from COVID-19. CDR3 sequence reads: CASMLVDGVNQPQHF. The CDR3, as DNA: TGTGCCAGCATGCTTGTTGATGGGGTAAATCAGCCCCAGCATTTT.